This TCR beta chain was identified in a study of post-analysis software for immune sequencing data. Study in general: Patients had relapsing-remitting, secondary progressive or progressive-relapsing multiple sclerosis; some lacked subtype. Findings and limits, study-wide: The normalized Chao1 diversity of multiple sclerosis patients was significantly lower than that of controls. Batch-mates among the samples co-clustered strongly by F measure. Comparison of patients with controls showed roughly five TRBV segments more frequent in patients, TRBV5-6, TRBV5-1 and TRBV20-1 among them.

V shed 5 bases, J shed 0 bases, and the junction held 12 bases outside the gene matches. CDR3 length equals 18 residues. Germline V gene data show CDR1 as MDHEN and CDR2 as SYDVKM. Tagging with unique molecular identifiers was a feature of the TCR beta cDNA libraries. T cells numbering 1 to 10 million gave rise to 500,000 to 600,000 cDNA molecules. One entry per CDR3 protein, called by TCRdb with MiXCR from the PCR reads. The sample has 170,000 or so distinct CDR3 sequences, about 30% seen once. Note on this clonotype: The antigen is not known.

This rearrangement joins TRBV28 to TRBJ2-2, with 7 bases lining up with TRBD2. Source material: blood. The clonotype was recovered from a girl aged 5 to 17 with multiple sclerosis. CDR3 DNA sequence: TGTGCCAGCAGTCTCCTCCTTGGGGGGGTAGCGAACACCGGGGAGCTGTTTTTT. This encodes CASSLLLGGVANTGELFF.